The 10 T cell receptor beta chains in this list originate from one sample, sequenced in a study of T cell responses to AZD1222 COVID-19 vaccine. Only in-frame clones appear in the TCRdb table, and some are missing; sequencing was by immunoSEQ multiplex PCR. The data contain over 85,000 clones, about 81% of them singletons. The sequences come from peripheral blood, collected on day 0 of AZD1222 vaccination. The receptors shown here come from an adult in good health.

This clone appeared once. Mismatch with germline at one junction end may stem from a read error. The V and J genes are TRBV28 and TRBJ2-2; tentatively, D is TRBD1 or TRBD2 (5 bases each). CDR1 is MDHEN, CDR2 SYDVKM, per germline. CDR3 length: 15 residues. The CDR3 protein is CASSLGTVLRGGLFF. The DNA for the CDR3 is TGTGCCAGCAGTTTAGGAACAGTCCTACGTGGGGGGCTGTTTTTT.

This chain connects TRBV28 to TRBJ2-2; no firm D call. V was clipped by 1 base and J by 0 bases, with 6 bases between them. The CDR3 contains 15 residues. The germline V gene has CDR1 MDHEN and CDR2 SYDVKM. CDR3 amino acids: CASSLSPPNTGELFF. CDR3 DNA: TGTGCCAGCAGTTTATCCCCACCGAACACCGGGGAGCTGTTTTTT.

Written as DNA, the CDR3 is TGTGCCAGCAGCCAAGCCGGAGACAGGGTTGGTTCACCCCTCCACTTT. Translating it yields CASSQAGDRVGSPLHF. The rearrangement uses TRBV14 and TRBJ1-6, with TRBD1 matching over 7 bases. CDR1 and CDR2 (germline): SGHDN, FVKESK. The J segment lost 9 bases and the V segment lost 1 base, leaving 9 bases of the junction unmatched. The CDR3 runs to 16 residues. Using reference TRBV14 and TRBJ1-6 for the parts outside the CDR3, the full variable domain is EAGVTQFPSHSVIEKGQTVTLRCDPISGHDNLYWYRRVMGKEIKFLLHFVKESKQDESGMPNNRFLAERTGGTYSTLKVQPAELEDSGVYFCASSQAGDRVGSPLHFGNGTRLTVT.

This clone was detected only a few times. V is TRBV9 and J is TRBJ2-1, with 14 positions matching TRBD2. Germline values: CDR1 SGDLS, CDR2 YYNGEE. V dropped 3 bases and J dropped 9; count of bases not matched to a gene: 5. CDR3 length equals 15 residues. The CDR3 spells CASSETSGRAAEQFF. The CDR3 DNA follows: TGTGCCAGCAGCGAGACTAGCGGGAGGGCGGCTGAGCAGTTCTTC.

The chain has TRBV10-2 and TRBJ2-7; D gene ambiguous. V lost 2 bases to trimming and J lost 6 bases, with 11 bases between them. This CDR3 comprises 13 residues. CDR1 and CDR2 from the germline V gene are WSHSY and SAAADI. CDR3 sequence reads: CASSEKSRIEQYF. Written as DNA, the CDR3 is TGCGCCAGCAGTGAGAAGTCCAGAATCGAGCAGTACTTC.

The rearrangement links TRBV6-4 to TRBJ1-2; D gene ambiguous. Germline loops: CDR1 MRHNA, CDR2 SNTAGT. The CDR3 is 12 amino acids. V gave up 3 bases and J gave up 9 bases, with 11 bases separating them. CDR3 sequence (DNA): TGTGCCAGCAGTGAAGGTGGTAAGCGCTACACCTTC. Amino acids: CASSEGGKRYTF.

The V gene is TRBV9, the J gene TRBJ2-7, with TRBD1 as a possible D gene (5 bases). Trimming stripped 0 bases from V and 3 bases from J, with 10 bases between. The CDR3 runs 14 residues. Germline values: CDR1 SGDLS, CDR2 YYNGEE. The CDR3 coding sequence is TGTGCCAGCAGCGTAGACGGCAGGGACTACGAGCAGTACTTC. This translates into CASSVDGRDYEQYF. Using reference TRBV9 and TRBJ2-7 for the parts outside the CDR3, the full variable domain is DSGVTQTPKHLITATGQRVTLRCSPRSGDLSVYWYQQSLDQGLQFLIQYYNGEERAKGNILERFSAQQFPDLHSELNLSSLELGDSALYFCASSVDGRDYEQYFGPGTRLTVT.

The sample holds a few counts of this clone. The gene calls are TRBV7-6 and TRBJ1-3; the D is unclear. Germline V lookup: CDR1 SGHVS, CDR2 FNYEAQ. V was pared by 5 bases and J by 3 bases, with 5 bases between. This CDR3 is 12 amino acids long. CDR3 nucleotide sequence: TGTGCCAGCAGCCCTAATGGAAACACCATATATTTT. Translated: CASSPNGNTIYF. The full variable domain, rest sourced from reference TRBV7-6 and TRBJ1-3, is GAGVSQSPRYKVTKRGQDVALRCDPISGHVSLYWYRQALGQGPEFLTYFNYEAQQDKSGLPNDRFSAERPEGSISTLTIQRTEQRDSAMYRCASSPNGNTIYFGEGSWLTVV.

The J gene is TRBJ2-4, the V gene TRBV19; 8 bases map to TRBD2. V lost 5 bases to trimming and J lost 6 bases; unmatched junction nucleotides: 6. The CDR3 is 14 residues long. Germline lookup yields CDR1 LNHDA and CDR2 SQIVND (reference sequence). CDR3 in DNA: TGTGCCAGTAGTTCCCCCGGACTAGCAAACATTCAGTACTTC. The encoded protein is CASSSPGLANIQYF. Drawing the rest from reference TRBV19 and TRBJ2-4, the complete variable domain is DGGITQSPKYLFRKEGQNVTLSCEQNLNHDAMYWYRQDPGQGLRLIYYSQIVNDFQKGDIAEGYSVSREKKESFPLTVTSAQKNPTAFYLCASSSPGLANIQYFGAGTRLSVL.

This chain uses TRBV6-5 with TRBJ1-5; 8 bases are a match to TRBD1. Germline V lookup: CDR1 MNHEY, CDR2 SVGAGI. The CDR3 is 13 amino acids. V lost 7 bases to trimming and J lost 2 bases; unmatched junction nucleotides: 1. The CDR3 coding sequence is TGTGCCAGCACGACAGGGGGCAATCAGCCCCAGCATTTT. It yields the protein CASTTGGNQPQHF.